The clone carrying this T cell receptor (beta chain) has just a few counts. Its antigen remains unidentified. Trimming cost V 3 bases and J 0 bases, with 9 bases left between them. The CDR3 loop spans 14 amino acids. Germline CDR1 reads LGHNA; CDR2 reads YSLEER. The sample originates from a study of blood T cells in healthy people across ages. Whole-study results and caveats: Lack of knowledge of donor CMV status possibly confounded expanded clonotype changes.

For the second PCR, which ran for about 7 to 11 cycles, a sample-barcoded 5' primer and a J-beta primer mix were used. Via MiXCR, TCRdb re-called the 5' RACE reads, giving one row per CDR3 protein. The table shows approximately 850,000 distinct CDR3 sequences, with around 43% occurring only once. The chain is built from TRBV4-3 and TRBJ2-7, with D possibly TRBD1 on 6 matching bases. The sequence derives from a man in his sixties in good health. Sample: blood. The CDR3 spells CASSHHRASYEQYF. The CDR3 nucleotides read TGCGCCAGCAGCCACCACAGGGCCTCCTACGAGCAGTACTTC.